These 8 T cell receptor beta chains were all obtained from the same sample, sequenced in a study of somatic mutations in cytotoxic T cells in rheumatoid arthritis. Sequenced by immunoSEQ multiplex PCR; TCRdb stores in-frame clones only, minus some. The repertoire holds approximately 14,000 clones, with around 70% as singletons. The sequencing input was CD8+ T cells sorted from blood. These TCRs come from an adult with rheumatoid arthritis.

The genes are TRBV27 and TRBJ2-7, with a possible D match to TRBD2 (5 bases). V lost 1 base and J 6 bases, leaving 13 bases between the germline ends. The length of the CDR3 is 14 residues. Germline lookup yields CDR1 MNHEY and CDR2 SMNVEV (reference sequence). The CDR3: CASSLFEGKSEQYF. In nucleotides, the CDR3 is TGTGCCAGCAGTTTATTTGAGGGTAAGAGCGAGCAGTACTTC.

CDR3: CASSLAQVGTEAFF. In nucleotides, the CDR3 is TGTGCCAGCAGCTTAGCGCAGGTGGGCACTGAAGCTTTCTTT. The chain couples TRBV7-9 to TRBJ1-1; no firm D call. The V end was cut by 0 bases, the J end by 4 bases, with 9 bases between. The CDR3 runs to 14 residues. Germline V CDR1 and CDR2: SEHNR, FQNEAQ (reference sequence).

V usage is TRBV7-9 and J usage is TRBJ2-5; 11 bases are a match to TRBD2. Germline values: CDR1 SEHNR, CDR2 FQNEAQ (reference sequence). Trimming took 5 bases from V and 3 from J; bases not matched to a gene: 5. This CDR3 is 15 amino acids long. This CDR3 reads CASSVTSGGKETQYF. The CDR3 DNA is TGTGCCAGCAGCGTAACTAGCGGGGGTAAAGAGACCCAGTACTTC.

The gene calls are TRBV13 and TRBJ2-3; no firm D call. Trimming cost V 7 bases and J 5 bases, with 13 bases left between them. The CDR3 consists of 13 residues. The germline V gene has CDR1 PRHDT and CDR2 FYEKMQ (reference sequence). CDR3 DNA sequence: TGTGCCAGCACCCGGAAGGGTGTAGATACGCAGTATTTT. It specifies CASTRKGVDTQYF.

The V call is TRBV27, the J call TRBJ2-7, with 11 bases fitting TRBD1. After removal of 4 bases from V and 4 bases from J, the junction contained 3 bases not matched to a gene. CDR3 size: 14 residues. Germline V gene lookup returns CDR1 MNHEY and CDR2 SMNVEV (reference sequence). The CDR3 is CASSSGTGGYEQYF. CDR3 in DNA: TGTGCCAGCAGTTCCGGGACAGGGGGGTACGAGCAGTACTTC.

V usage is TRBV5-4 and J usage is TRBJ1-6, with TRBD1 identical over 7 bases. V lost 3 bases to trimming and J lost 8 bases; unmatched junction nucleotides: 8. This CDR3 region has 15 residues. Germline loops: CDR1 SGHNT, CDR2 YYREEE (reference sequence). This CDR3 is CASSYGTGDDSPLHF. The CDR3 region has the DNA TGTGCCAGCAGCTACGGAACAGGGGACGATTCACCCCTCCACTTT.

The chain carries TRBV10-2 and TRBJ2-7; weak D call: TRBD2 (6 bases). CDR1 and CDR2 (germline): WSHSY, SAAADI. The V end was cut by 7 bases, the J end by 3 bases, with 13 bases between. CDR3 length equals 13 residues. This chain's CDR3 is CASMGLAIYEQYF. CDR3 nucleotide sequence: TGCGCCAGCATGGGGCTAGCGATCTACGAGCAGTACTTC.

This clone has just a few counts. The rearrangement uses TRBV9 and TRBJ2-4; D is unresolved. CDR3 size: 15 residues. Germline V lookup: CDR1 SGDLS, CDR2 YYNGEE. Trimming removed 0 bases from V and 8 bases from J, with 15 bases in between. DNA for the CDR3: TGTGCCAGCAGCGTAGGGTCGGCGATTCGGGACATTCAGTACTTC. This sequence encodes CASSVGSAIRDIQYF.